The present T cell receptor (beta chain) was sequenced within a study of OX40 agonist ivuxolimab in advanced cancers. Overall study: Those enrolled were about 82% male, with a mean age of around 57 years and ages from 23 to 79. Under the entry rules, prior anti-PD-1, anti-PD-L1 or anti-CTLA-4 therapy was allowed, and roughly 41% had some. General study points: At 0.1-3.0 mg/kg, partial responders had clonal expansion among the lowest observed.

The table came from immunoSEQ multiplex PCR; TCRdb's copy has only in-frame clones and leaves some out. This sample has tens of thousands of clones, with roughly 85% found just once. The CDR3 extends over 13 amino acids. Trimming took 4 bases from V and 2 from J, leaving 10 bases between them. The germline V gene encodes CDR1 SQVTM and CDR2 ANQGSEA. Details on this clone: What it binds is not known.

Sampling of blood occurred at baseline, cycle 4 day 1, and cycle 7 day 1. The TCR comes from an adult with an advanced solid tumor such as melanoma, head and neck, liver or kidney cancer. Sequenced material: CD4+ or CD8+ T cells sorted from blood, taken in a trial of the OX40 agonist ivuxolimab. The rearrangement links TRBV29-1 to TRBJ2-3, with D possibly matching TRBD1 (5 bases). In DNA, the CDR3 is TGCAGCGTTGCGCGCAGGGCCACAGATACGCAGTATTTT. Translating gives CSVARRATDTQYF.